The source of this T cell receptor beta chain is a study of T cells in Graves' hyperthyroidism and ophthalmopathy. Ten or more counts support this clonotype. Amplified TCR beta CDR3 regions derived from RNA transcripts. First-round RT-PCR targeting the TCR CDR3 was performed with the HTBI primer set. A single record per CDR3 protein comes from TCRdb applying MiXCR to the multiplex PCR reads. The sample yields about 520,000 distinct CDR3 sequences, around 24% seen once. CDR3 length: 15 residues. The germline V gene encodes CDR1 SGHTA and CDR2 FQGNSA. V was clipped by 0 bases and J by 2 bases, with 11 bases between them.

The sequencing sample was made of blood. The TCR was taken from a woman aged 25 to 45 with Graves' ophthalmopathy. The V call is TRBV7-2, the J call TRBJ2-7, with D unresolved. The CDR3 is CASSLASADTYEQYF. In DNA form, the CDR3 reads TGTGCCAGCAGCTTAGCGTCGGCAGACACCTACGAGCAGTACTTC.